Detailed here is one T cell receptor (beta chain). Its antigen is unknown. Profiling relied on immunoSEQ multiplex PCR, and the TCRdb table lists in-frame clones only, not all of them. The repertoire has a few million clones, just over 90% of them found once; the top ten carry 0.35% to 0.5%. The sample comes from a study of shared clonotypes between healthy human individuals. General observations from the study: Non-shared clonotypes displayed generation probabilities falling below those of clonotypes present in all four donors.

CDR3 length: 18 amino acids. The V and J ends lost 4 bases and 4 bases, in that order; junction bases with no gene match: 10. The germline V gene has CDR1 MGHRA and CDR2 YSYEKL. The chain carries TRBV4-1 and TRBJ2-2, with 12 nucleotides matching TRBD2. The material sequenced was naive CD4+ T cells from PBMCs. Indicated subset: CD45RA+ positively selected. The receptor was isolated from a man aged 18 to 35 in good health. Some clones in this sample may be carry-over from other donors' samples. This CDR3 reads CASSPGLAGVGFTGELFF. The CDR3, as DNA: TGCGCCAGCAGCCCGGGACTAGCGGGTGTCGGTTTCACCGGGGAGCTGTTTTTT.